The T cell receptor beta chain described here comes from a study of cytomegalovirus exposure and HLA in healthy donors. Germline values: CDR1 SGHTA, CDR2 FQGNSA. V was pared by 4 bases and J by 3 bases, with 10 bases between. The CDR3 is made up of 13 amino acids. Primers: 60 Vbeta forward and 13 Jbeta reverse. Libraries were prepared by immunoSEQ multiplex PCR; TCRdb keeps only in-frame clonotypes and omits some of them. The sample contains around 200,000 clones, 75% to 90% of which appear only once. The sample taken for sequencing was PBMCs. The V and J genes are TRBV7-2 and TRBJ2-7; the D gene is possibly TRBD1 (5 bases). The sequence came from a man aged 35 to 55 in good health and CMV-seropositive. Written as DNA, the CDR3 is TGTGCCAGCAGCTCGACAGCTATCTACGAGCAGTACTTC. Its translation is CASSSTAIYEQYF.